The present T cell receptor (beta chain) was sequenced within a study of PD-1 blockade in classical Hodgkin lymphoma. This sample's time point: cycle 4 day 1 (C4D1), after five to seven weeks of nivolumab. Every patient relapsed after autologous stem cell transplantation, and brentuximab vedotin exposure varied. Isolation of CD4+ T cells from thawed PBMCs was performed by magnetic negative selection. Profiled with immunoSEQ multiplex PCR; TCRdb holds only in-frame clones, not every one. The top ten clones hold just under 2.5% of a sample with tens of thousands of clones, roughly 85% of them seen once. This specimen was CD4+ T cells from blood, taken before the fourth cycle of nivolumab. This clonotype was sampled from a human donor with classical Hodgkin lymphoma.

The CDR3: CASSYRTPSNQPQHF. CDR3 sequence (DNA): TGTGCCAGCAGCTACCGGACACCTAGCAATCAGCCCCAGCATTTT. The chain uses TRBV11-2 and TRBJ1-5; D possibly corresponds to TRBD1 (5 bases). The CDR3 spans 15 residues. V lost 4 bases and J 0 bases, leaving 10 bases between the germline ends. Germline lookup yields CDR1 SGHAT and CDR2 FQNNGV.